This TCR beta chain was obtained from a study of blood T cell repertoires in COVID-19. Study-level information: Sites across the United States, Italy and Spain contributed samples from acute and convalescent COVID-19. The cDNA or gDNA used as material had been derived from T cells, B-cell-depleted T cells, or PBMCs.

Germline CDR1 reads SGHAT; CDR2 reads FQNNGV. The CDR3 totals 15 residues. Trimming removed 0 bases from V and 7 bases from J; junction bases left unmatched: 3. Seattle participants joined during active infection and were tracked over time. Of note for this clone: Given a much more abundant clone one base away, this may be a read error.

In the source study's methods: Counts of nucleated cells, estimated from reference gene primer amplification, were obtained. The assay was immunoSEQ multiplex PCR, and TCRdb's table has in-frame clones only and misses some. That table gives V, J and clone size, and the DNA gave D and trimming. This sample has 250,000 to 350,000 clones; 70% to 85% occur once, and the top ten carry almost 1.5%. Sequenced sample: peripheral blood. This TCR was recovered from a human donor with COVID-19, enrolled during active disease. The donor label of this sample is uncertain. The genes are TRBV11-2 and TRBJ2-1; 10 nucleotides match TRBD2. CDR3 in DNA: TGTGCCAGCAGCTTAGAGCTAGCGGGAGATAATGAGCAGTTCTTC. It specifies CASSLELAGDNEQFF.